This TCR beta chain was documented in a study of T cell repertoires in cytomegalovirus infection. Overall study context: CMV epitopes in the study were HLA-C-restricted (recently identified) and HLA-B-restricted (well studied). Through public TCR beta signatures, both CMV infection and matching HLA type were indicated. Study-level findings and limits: Summed public TCR beta family frequency identified CMV carriers bearing the relevant HLA.

Using its own MiXCR run on the reads, TCRdb lists one record per CDR3 protein. The data show some 920,000 distinct CDR3 sequences, approximately 30% seen once. In regard to this clonotype: Its specificity is unknown.

Germline CDR1 reads SGHAT; CDR2 reads FQNNGV. V gave up 5 bases and J gave up 0 bases, with 14 bases separating them. The CDR3 covers 16 residues. The sequencing here drew on cultured CD8+ T cells from PBMCs, taken from culture after CMV antigen stimulation. The chain links TRBV11-2 to TRBJ1-3, with D maybe TRBD1 (5 bases). The origin of this receptor is a human donor in good health (CMV status not recorded). Some clones in this sample may be carry-over from other donors' samples. The CDR3 nucleotides read TGTGCCAGCAGCGACAGCGTAGGGTACTCTGGAAACACCATATATTTT. This translates into CASSDSVGYSGNTIYF.